What follows describes a single T cell receptor beta chain. The data stem from a study of technical replicates of blood from a handful of donors. Profiling relied on immunoSEQ multiplex PCR, and the TCRdb table lists in-frame clones only, not all of them. The table lists about 66,000 clones, 88% of them singletons. Germline V gives CDR1 SGDLS, CDR2 YYNGEE. Between the trimmed V and J ends, which lost 0 bases and 1 base, there was a span of 8 bases. This CDR3 comprises 15 residues. Sequenced material: PBMCs. This TCR derives from a human donor in good health. Some clones in this sample may be carry-over from other donors' samples. The chain links TRBV9 to TRBJ2-1; no clear D gene. The CDR3 region is CASSVVGLSYNEQFF. The CDR3 region has the DNA TGTGCCAGCAGCGTAGTTGGCCTTTCCTACAATGAGCAGTTCTTC.